This T cell receptor beta chain was recovered during a study of PD-1 blockade in classical Hodgkin lymphoma. Study-wide points: It was CD4+ TCR diversity, not CD8+, that rose significantly by C4D1.

Every one of the patients relapsed after autologous stem cell transplantation (brentuximab vedotin exposure was variable). Here immunoSEQ multiplex PCR was the method, and the copy in TCRdb shows in-frame clones only, minus some. The sample has about 100,000 clones; 80% to 90% are singletons. This clone was counted a single time. Antigen specificity is unknown. Germline lookup yields CDR1 KGHSH and CDR2 LQKENI. Trimming removed 3 bases from V and 0 bases from J; junction bases left unmatched: 0. The CDR3 sequence is 15 residues long. This receptor was identified in a human donor with classical Hodgkin lymphoma. Sequencing was performed on peripheral blood mononuclear cells (PBMCs), taken before the second cycle of nivolumab. The V call is TRBV18, the J call TRBJ1-3; 9 bases line up with TRBD1. The CDR3 bases are TGTGCCAGCTCACCGACAGGGGGCTCTGGAAACACCATATATTTT. This translates into CASSPTGGSGNTIYF. The variable domain in full, with the rest retrieved from reference TRBV18 and TRBJ1-3, is NAGVMQNPRHLVRRRGQEARLRCSPMKGHSHVYWYRQLPEEGLKFMVYLQKENIIDESGMPKERFSAEFPKEGPSILRIQQVVRGDSAAYFCASSPTGGSGNTIYFGEGSWLTVV.